This section outlines one T cell receptor beta chain sequence together with its context. Its antigen is unknown. This sample is part of a study of T cells in Graves' hyperthyroidism and ophthalmopathy. Study at large: It was at initial diagnosis, before any treatment, that peripheral blood was collected.

The CDR3 extends over 13 amino acids. The V gene lost 4 bases and the J gene lost 6 bases, with 12 bases spanning the gap. Germline CDR1 and CDR2: SNHLY and FYNNEI. The study excluded patients with uncontrolled infection, other autoimmune disease, pregnancy or lactation. An approximately 9.4 ml volume of fresh peripheral blood provided the PBMCs. Amplified TCR beta CDR3 regions derived from RNA transcripts. The primer set for the first-round RT-PCR of the TCR CDR3 was HTBI. TCRdb reprocessed the multiplex PCR reads with MiXCR, giving one entry per CDR3 protein. The sample holds roughly 510,000 distinct CDR3 sequences; about 20% are singletons and the top ten take about 30%. Study-level points and caveats: Ophthalmopathy and stable hyperthyroidism were separated by a 13 V-J model.

The sequence was obtained from a man between 18 and 35 years old with Graves' hyperthyroidism. What was sequenced was blood. The chain joins TRBV2 to TRBJ1-1, with D unclear. CDR3 DNA: TGTGCCAGCAGTGGGAGGGTTAACGCTGAAGCTTTCTTT. Amino acid sequence: CASSGRVNAEAFF.